The 10 T cell receptor beta chains listed next were all sequenced from one sample in a study of blood T cell repertoires in COVID-19. Using immunoSEQ multiplex PCR, the repertoire was profiled, and TCRdb retains in-frame clones only, with some absent. Here the sample spans more than 300,000 clones, 90% being singletons. Source material: peripheral blood. Source of these receptors: a woman in her thirties or forties with COVID-19, enrolled during active disease.

This sequence joins TRBV7-9 and TRBJ1-2; D remains ambiguous. CDR1 and CDR2 from the germline V gene are SEHNR and FQNEAQ (reference sequence). Trimming removed 11 bases at V and 2 bases at J, with 12 bases between. The CDR3 is 12 amino acids. The CDR3 spells CAAMEPNYGYTF. CDR3 in DNA: TGTGCCGCGATGGAGCCCAACTATGGCTACACCTTC.

Concerning this clone: Other DNA sequences in this sample translate to the same CDR3. V gene TRBV27 combines with J gene TRBJ1-2; TRBD1 matches 10 bases. The CDR3 covers 13 residues. The J segment lost 6 bases and the V segment lost 5 bases, leaving 3 bases of the junction unmatched. CDR1 is MNHEY, CDR2 SMNVEV, per germline (reference sequence). CDR3 DNA: TGTGCCAGCAGTCCGACAGGGGGCGATGGCTACACCTTC. Translation: CASSPTGGDGYTF.

About this clone: The same CDR3 arises from other DNA sequences in this sample as well. The chain is built from TRBV6-2 or TRBV6-3 and TRBJ1-5; D possibly corresponds to TRBD1 (6 bases). CDR3 size: 13 residues. Trimming left V 4 bases short and J 4 bases short, with 8 bases between. Germline CDR1 MNHEY, CDR2 SVGEGT. CDR3 bases: TGTGCCAGCAGTTTACAGGGAAATCAGCCCCAGCATTTT. It yields the protein CASSLQGNQPQHF.

This chain uses TRBV5-1 with TRBJ2-5; TRBD2 might be the D (5 bases). This CDR3 is built from 14 residues. The ends were cut back, 0 bases at V and 6 bases at J, with 12 bases in the middle. Germline values: CDR1 SGHRS, CDR2 YFSETQ. In DNA form, the CDR3 reads TGCGCCAGCAGCTTGGTCCTGGGGAGACAGACCCAGTACTTC. Amino acid sequence: CASSLVLGRQTQYF.

This clone appeared many times. CDR3 nucleotide sequence: TGTGCCAGCAGTTTCTCGGGAGCCTCGATTTCCTACGAGCAGTACTTC. Encoded protein: CASSFSGASISYEQYF. The chain joins TRBV27 to TRBJ2-7; D is possibly TRBD2 (6 bases). The ends were cut back, 3 bases at V and 1 base at J, with 16 bases in the middle. Germline CDR1 reads MNHEY; CDR2 reads SMNVEV (reference sequence). CDR3 length equals 16 residues.

This chain uses TRBV2 with TRBJ1-3, with D possibly TRBD1 on 6 matching bases. Germline V gives CDR1 SNHLY, CDR2 FYNNEI. Between the trimmed V and J ends, which lost 6 bases and 0 bases, there was a span of 9 bases. The CDR3 has 14 amino acids. The CDR3 coding sequence is TGTGCCAGCAGGGTGGACAGCTCTGGAAACACCATATATTTT. It is translated as CASRVDSSGNTIYF.

The chain combines TRBV5-1 with TRBJ2-5, with 12 bases fitting TRBD2. Germline values: CDR1 SGHRS, CDR2 YFSETQ. The ends lost 4 bases at V and 11 bases at J; junction bases unmatched: 18. The CDR3 sequence is 17 residues long. The CDR3 region has the DNA TGCGCCAGCAGCGGGGAACCCGGGACTAGCGGGTACGAGGTGCAGTACTTC. Amino acid sequence: CASSGEPGTSGYEVQYF.

Worth noting for this clone: The same CDR3 is also encoded by other DNA sequences in this sample. This rearrangement joins TRBV5-1 to TRBJ2-3; 9 positions match TRBD2. Losses at the gene ends were 0 bases for V and 3 bases for J; bases not matched to a gene: 8. The CDR3 totals 17 residues. Germline V gene data show CDR1 as SGHRS and CDR2 as YFSETQ. The CDR3 sequence is CASSLGEAGGPTDTQYF. CDR3 DNA: TGCGCCAGCAGCTTGGGAGAGGCGGGGGGGCCTACAGATACGCAGTATTTT.

The genes are TRBV18 and TRBJ2-2; TRBD1 matches 9 bases. Germline V gives CDR1 KGHSH, CDR2 LQKENI. The CDR3 extends over 15 amino acids. The J segment lost 8 bases and the V segment lost 2 bases, leaving 6 bases of the junction unmatched. CDR3 sequence reads: CASSPRTGDGGELFF. The CDR3, as DNA: TGTGCCAGCTCACCAAGGACAGGGGACGGAGGGGAGCTGTTTTTT.

In this sample, this clone turned up a few times. The chain links TRBV10-3 to TRBJ2-5; 8 bases line up with TRBD2. The length of the CDR3 is 15 residues. Trimming took 4 bases from V and 4 from J; bases not matched to a gene: 8. Germline V lookup: CDR1 ENHRY, CDR2 SYGVKD. The CDR3: CAISGTGGPGETQYF. The CDR3 DNA is TGTGCCATCAGTGGGACGGGGGGGCCGGGAGAGACCCAGTACTTC.